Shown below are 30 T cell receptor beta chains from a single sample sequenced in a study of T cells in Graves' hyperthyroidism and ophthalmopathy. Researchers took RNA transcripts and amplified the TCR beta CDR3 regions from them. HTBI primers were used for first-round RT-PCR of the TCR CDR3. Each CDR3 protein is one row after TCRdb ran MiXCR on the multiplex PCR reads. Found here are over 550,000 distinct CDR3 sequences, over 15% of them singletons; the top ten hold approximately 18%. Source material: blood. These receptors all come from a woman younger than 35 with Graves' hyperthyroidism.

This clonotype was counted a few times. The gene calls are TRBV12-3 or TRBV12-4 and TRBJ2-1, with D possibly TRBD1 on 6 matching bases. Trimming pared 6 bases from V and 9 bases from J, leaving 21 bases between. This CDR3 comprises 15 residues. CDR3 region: CASSRLPITGIEQFF. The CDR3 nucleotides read TGTGCCAGCAGCCGACTCCCCATTACAGGGATTGAGCAGTTCTTC.

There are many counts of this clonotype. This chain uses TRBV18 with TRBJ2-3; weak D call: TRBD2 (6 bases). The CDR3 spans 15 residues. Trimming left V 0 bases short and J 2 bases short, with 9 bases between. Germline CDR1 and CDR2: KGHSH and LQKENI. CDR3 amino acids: CASSPPRTTTDTQYF. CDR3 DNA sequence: TGTGCCAGCTCACCACCCAGGACTACCACAGATACGCAGTATTTT.

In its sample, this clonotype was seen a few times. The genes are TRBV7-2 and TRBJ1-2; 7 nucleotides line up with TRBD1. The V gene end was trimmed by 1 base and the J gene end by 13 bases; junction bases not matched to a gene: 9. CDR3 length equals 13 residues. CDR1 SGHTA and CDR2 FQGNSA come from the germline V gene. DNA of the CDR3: TGTGCCAGCAGCTTAGACCGCAGGGGGGGAGGCACCTTC. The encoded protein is CASSLDRRGGGTF. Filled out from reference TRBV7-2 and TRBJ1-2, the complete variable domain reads GAGVSQSPSNKVTEKGKDVELRCDPISGHTALYWYRQSLGQGLEFLIYFQGNSAPDKSGLPSDRFSAERTGGSVSTLTIQRTQQEDSAVYLCASSLDRRGGGTFGSGTRLTVV.

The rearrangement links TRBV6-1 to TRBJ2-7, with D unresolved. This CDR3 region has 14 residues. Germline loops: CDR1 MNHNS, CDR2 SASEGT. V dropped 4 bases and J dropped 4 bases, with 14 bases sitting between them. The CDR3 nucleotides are TGTGCCAGCAGTGTTAGAGTCCTGACGTACGAGCAGTACTTC. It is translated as CASSVRVLTYEQYF.

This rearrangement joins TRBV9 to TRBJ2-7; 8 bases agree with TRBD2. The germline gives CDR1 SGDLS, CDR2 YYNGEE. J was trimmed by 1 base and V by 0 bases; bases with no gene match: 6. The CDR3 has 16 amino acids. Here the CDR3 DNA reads TGTGCCAGCAGCGTAGTCCTAGCGGGCCCATCCTACGAGCAGTACTTC. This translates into CASSVVLAGPSYEQYF.

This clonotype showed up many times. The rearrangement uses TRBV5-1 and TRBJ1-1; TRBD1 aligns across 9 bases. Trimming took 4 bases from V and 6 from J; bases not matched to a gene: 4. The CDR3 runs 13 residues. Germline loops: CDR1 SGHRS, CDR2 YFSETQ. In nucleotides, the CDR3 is TGCGCCAGCAGCCGGACAGGGGTCCCTGAAGCTTTCTTT. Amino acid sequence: CASSRTGVPEAFF.

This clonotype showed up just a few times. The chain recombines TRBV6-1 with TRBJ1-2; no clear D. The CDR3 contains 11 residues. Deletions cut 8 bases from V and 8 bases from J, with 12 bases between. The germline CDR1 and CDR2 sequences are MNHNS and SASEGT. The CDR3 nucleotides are TGTGCCAGCGGGGATGGGGAGGGCTACACCTTC. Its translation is CASGDGEGYTF.

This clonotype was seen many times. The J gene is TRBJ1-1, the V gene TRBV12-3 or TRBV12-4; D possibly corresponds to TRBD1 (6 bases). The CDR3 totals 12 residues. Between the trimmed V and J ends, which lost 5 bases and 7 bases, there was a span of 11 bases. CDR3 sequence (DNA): TGTGCCAGCAGTCAAGGGGGACGTGAAGCTTTCTTT. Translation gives CASSQGGREAFF.

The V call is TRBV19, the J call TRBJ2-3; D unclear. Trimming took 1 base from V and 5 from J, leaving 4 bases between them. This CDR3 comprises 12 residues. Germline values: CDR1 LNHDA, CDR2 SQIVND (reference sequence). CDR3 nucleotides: TGTGCCAGTAGTATAGTCGGAGATACGCAGTATTTT. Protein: CASSIVGDTQYF.

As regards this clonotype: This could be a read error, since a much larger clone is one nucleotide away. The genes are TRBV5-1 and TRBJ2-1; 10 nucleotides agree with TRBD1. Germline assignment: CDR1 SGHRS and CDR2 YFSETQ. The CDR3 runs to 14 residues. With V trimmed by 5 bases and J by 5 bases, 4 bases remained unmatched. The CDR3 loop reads CASSPGTGDNEQFF. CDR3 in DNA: TGCGCCAGCAGTCCCGGGACAGGGGACAATGAGCAGTTCTTC.

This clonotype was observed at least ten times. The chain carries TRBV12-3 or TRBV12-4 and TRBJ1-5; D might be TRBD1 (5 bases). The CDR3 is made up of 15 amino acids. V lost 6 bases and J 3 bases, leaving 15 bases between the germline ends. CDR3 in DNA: TGTGCCAGCAGCCACCACCGACAGTACAATCAGCCCCAGCATTTT. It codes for CASSHHRQYNQPQHF.

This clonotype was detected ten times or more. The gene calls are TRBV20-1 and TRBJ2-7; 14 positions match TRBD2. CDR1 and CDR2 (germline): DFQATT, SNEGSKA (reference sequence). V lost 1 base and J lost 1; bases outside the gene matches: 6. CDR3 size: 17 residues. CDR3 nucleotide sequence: TGCAGTGCTAGAGCGACTAGCGGGAGGGCCTTATCCTACGAGCAGTACTTC. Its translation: CSARATSGRALSYEQYF.

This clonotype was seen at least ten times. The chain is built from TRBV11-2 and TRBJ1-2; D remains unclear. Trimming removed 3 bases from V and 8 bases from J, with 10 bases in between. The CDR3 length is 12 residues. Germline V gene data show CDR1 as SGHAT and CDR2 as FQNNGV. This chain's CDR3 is CASSFGQFGYTF. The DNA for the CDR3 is TGTGCCAGCAGCTTCGGGCAGTTCGGCTACACCTTC.

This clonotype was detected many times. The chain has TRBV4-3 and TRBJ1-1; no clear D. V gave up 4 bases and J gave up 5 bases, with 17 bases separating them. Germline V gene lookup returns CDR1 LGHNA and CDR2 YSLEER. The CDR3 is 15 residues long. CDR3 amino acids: CASSLLRVGETEAFF. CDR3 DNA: TGCGCCAGCAGCCTGTTGAGGGTTGGGGAGACTGAAGCTTTCTTT.

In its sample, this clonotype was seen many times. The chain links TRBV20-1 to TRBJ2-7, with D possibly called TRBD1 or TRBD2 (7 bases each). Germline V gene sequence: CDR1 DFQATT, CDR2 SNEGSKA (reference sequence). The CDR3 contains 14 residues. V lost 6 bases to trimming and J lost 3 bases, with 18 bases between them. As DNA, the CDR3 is TGCAGTGCCCCAGGGGGGGCCCTACGCTACGAGCAGTACTTC. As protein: CSAPGGALRYEQYF.

CDR3 nucleotides: TGTGCCAGCAGTGAGTTGAGGGATCTGGTGGAGACCCAGTACTTC. Encoded protein: CASSELRDLVETQYF. The chain couples TRBV25-1 to TRBJ2-5; perhaps TRBD2 as D (5 bases). This CDR3 region has 15 residues. Germline loops: CDR1 MGHDK, CDR2 SYGVNS. Between the trimmed V and J ends, which lost 3 bases and 5 bases, there was a span of 16 bases.

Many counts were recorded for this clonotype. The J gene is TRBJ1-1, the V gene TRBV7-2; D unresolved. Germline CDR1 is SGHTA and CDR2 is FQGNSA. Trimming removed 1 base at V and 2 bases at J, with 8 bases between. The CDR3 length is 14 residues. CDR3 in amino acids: CASSLEWGNTEAFF. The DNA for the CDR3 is TGTGCCAGCAGCTTAGAGTGGGGAAACACTGAAGCTTTCTTT.

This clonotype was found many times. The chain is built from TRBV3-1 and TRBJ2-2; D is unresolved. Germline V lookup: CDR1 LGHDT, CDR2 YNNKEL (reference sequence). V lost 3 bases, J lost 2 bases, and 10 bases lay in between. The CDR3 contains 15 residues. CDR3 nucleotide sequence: TGTGCCAGCAGCCACCCATGGCCAAACACCGGGGAGCTGTTTTTT. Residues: CASSHPWPNTGELFF.

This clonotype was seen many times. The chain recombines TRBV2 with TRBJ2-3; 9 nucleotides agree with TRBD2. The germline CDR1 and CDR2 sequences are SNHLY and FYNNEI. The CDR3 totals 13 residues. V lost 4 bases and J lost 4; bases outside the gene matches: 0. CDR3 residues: CASSVAGADTQYF. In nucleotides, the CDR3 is TGTGCCAGCAGTGTAGCGGGAGCAGATACGCAGTATTTT. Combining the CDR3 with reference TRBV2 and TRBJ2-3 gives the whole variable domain EPEVTQTPSHQVTQMGQEVILRCVPISNHLYFYWYRQILGQKVEFLVSFYNNEISEKSEIFDDQFSVERPDGSNFTLKIRSTKLEDSAMYFCASSVAGADTQYFGPGTRLTVL.

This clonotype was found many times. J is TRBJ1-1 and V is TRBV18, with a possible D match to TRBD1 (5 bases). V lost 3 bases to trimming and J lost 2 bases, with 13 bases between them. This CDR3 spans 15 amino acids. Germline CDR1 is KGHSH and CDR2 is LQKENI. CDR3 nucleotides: TGTGCCAGCTCACCTTTTTGGGGGGAAAACACTGAAGCTTTCTTT. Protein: CASSPFWGENTEAFF.

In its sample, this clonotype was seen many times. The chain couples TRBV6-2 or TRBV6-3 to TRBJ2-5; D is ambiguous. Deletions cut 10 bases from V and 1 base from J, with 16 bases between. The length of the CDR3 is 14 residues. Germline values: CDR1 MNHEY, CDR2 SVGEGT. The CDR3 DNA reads TGTGCCACCCAGGCGGTCGAGGTCCAAGAGACCCAGTACTTC. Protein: CATQAVEVQETQYF.

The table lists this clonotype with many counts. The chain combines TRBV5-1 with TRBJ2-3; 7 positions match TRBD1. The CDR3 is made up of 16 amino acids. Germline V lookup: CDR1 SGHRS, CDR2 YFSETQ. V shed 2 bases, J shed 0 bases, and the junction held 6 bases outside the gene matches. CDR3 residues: CASSFIPGQSTDTQYF. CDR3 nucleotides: TGCGCCAGCAGCTTTATCCCGGGACAGAGCACAGATACGCAGTATTTT.

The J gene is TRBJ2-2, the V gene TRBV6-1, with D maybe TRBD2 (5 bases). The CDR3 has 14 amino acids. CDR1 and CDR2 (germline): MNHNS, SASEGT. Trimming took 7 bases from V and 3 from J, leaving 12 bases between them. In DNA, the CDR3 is TGTGCCAGCATGGATGGGAGAGACACCGGGGAGCTGTTTTTT. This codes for CASMDGRDTGELFF.

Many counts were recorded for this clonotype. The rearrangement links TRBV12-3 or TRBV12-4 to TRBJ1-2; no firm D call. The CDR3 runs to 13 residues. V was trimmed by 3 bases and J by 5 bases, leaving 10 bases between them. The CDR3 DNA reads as TGTGCCAGCAGTTTGGGCCAGAGGTATGGCTACACCTTC. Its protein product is CASSLGQRYGYTF.

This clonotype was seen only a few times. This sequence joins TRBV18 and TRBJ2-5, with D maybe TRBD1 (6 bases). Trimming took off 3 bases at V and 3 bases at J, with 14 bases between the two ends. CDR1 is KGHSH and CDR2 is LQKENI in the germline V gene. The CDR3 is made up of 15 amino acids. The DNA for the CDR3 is TGTGCCAGCTCACCCTTTTGGACAGATGAAGAGACCCAGTACTTC. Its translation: CASSPFWTDEETQYF.

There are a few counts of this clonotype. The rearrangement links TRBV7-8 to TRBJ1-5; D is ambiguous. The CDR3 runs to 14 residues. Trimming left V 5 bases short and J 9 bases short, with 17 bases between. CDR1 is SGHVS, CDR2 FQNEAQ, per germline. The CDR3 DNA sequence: TGTGCCAGCAGCCTAACGGGGATCCGGGGGCCCCAGCATTTT. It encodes CASSLTGIRGPQHF.

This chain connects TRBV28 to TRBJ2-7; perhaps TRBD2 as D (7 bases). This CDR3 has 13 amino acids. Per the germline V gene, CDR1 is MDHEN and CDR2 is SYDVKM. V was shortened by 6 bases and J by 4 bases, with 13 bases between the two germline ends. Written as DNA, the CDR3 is TGTGCCAGCAGCCCGGGGGGCTGGTACGAGCAGTACTTC. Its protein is CASSPGGWYEQYF.

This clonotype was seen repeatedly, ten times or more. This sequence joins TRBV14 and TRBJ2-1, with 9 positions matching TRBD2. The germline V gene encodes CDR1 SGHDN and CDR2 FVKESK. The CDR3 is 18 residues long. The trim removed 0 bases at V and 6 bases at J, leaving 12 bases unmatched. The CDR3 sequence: CASSQDSPSGIGGNEQFF. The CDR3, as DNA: TGTGCCAGCAGCCAAGATTCGCCTAGCGGGATCGGTGGCAATGAGCAGTTCTTC.

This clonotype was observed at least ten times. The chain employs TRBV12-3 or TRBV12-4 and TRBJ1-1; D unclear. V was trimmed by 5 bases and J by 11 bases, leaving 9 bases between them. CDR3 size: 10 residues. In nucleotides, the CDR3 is TGTGCCAGCAGTGGAAGAAACGCTTTCTTT. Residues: CASSGRNAFF.

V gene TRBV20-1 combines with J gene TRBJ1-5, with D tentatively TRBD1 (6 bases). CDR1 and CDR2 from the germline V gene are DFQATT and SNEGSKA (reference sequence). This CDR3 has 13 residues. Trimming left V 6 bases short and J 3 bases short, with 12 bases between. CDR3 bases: TGCAGTGCCCAGGGGAAGCCCAATCAGCCCCAGCATTTT. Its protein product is CSAQGKPNQPQHF.